This T cell receptor (beta chain) comes out of a study of T-cell reconstitution after alpha-beta-depleted transplantation in children. Study findings and constraints: Day-60 TCRbeta diversity that was high in some patients was derived from surviving recipient T cells and thymic progenitors. Expanded graft clones numbering several hundred reportedly gave rise to alpha-beta T cells about two months after transplant. T cells produced anew were the main source of T-cell counts and diversity one year after transplant.

For TCRbeta, the library was prepared with unique molecular identifiers. TCRdb reanalysed the PCR reads using MiXCR and keeps one entry per CDR3 protein. The data contain under 850,000 distinct CDR3 sequences, around 12% of them singletons. With respect to this clonotype: Its antigen is unidentified.

Germline loops: CDR1 SGHRS, CDR2 YFSETQ. V trimming: 4 bases; J trimming: 5 bases; junction bases outside the gene matches: 14. There are 16 residues in the CDR3. The sequence derives from a girl under 10 years old with congenital amegakaryocytic thrombocytopenia, due to receive a stem cell transplant. Sequences were derived from PBMCs, sampled before TCRalphabeta/CD19-depleted stem cell transplant. This chain joins TRBV5-1 and TRBJ2-5; 7 nucleotides match TRBD1. CDR3 amino acids: CASSNYRDSPRETQYF. DNA of the CDR3: TGCGCCAGCAGCAACTACCGGGACAGCCCTCGGGAGACCCAGTACTTC.